This T cell receptor beta chain emerged from a study of T cell repertoires in cytomegalovirus infection. Study-wide context: As its CMV epitopes, the study selected recently identified HLA-C-restricted and well-studied HLA-B-restricted targets. Overall study results and limits: The study identified carriers of CMV plus the relevant HLA from cumulative public TCR beta family frequency. HLA-C-restricted CMV-specific TCR beta clonotypes were dominant in the ex vivo response.

A word on this clonotype: Its antigen remains unidentified.

TCRdb re-derived calls from the reads in MiXCR, one entry per CDR3 protein. Of around 710,000 distinct CDR3 sequences in the sample, around 29% were seen once. Germline loops: CDR1 MNHNY, CDR2 SVGAGI (reference sequence). The CDR3 is 15 amino acids. Trimming took 2 bases from V and 3 from J, leaving 13 bases between them. The gene calls are TRBV6-6 and TRBJ1-1, with D possibly TRBD1 on 6 matching bases. The source is a human donor in good health (CMV status not recorded). Some clones in this sample may be carry-over from other donors' samples. The input for sequencing was cultured CD8+ T cells from PBMCs, taken from culture after CMV antigen stimulation. This CDR3 is CASSYMGGWDTEAFF. The CDR3 DNA is TGTGCCAGCAGTTACATGGGGGGCTGGGACACTGAAGCTTTCTTT.